Presented here are 16 T cell receptor beta chains from one specimen sequenced in a study of control samples from healthy donors and cancer patients. Some clones are missing from TCRdb's copy, which holds only in-frame ones; the method was immunoSEQ multiplex PCR. This repertoire shows about 73,000 clones, roughly nine tenths found once; its top ten account for more than 3%. Sequenced: blood. The origin of the receptors is a woman aged 50 to 60 in good health.

V usage is TRBV11-1 and J usage is TRBJ2-7; weak D call: TRBD1 (6 bases). This CDR3 comprises 14 residues. CDR1 and CDR2 from the germline V gene are SGHAT and FQDESV (reference sequence). Trimming took 3 bases from V and 3 from J, leaving 12 bases between them. The CDR3 DNA reads TGTGCCAGCAGCTTTCGTACAGGGAGCTACGAGCAGTACTTC. It is translated as CASSFRTGSYEQYF.

This sequence joins TRBV3-1 (or the pseudogene TRBV3-2) and TRBJ1-4; D not resolved. CDR3 length: 16 residues. Germline-derived CDR1 and CDR2 are LGHDT and YNNKEL (reference sequence). Trimming took 5 bases from V and 0 from J, leaving 13 bases between them. The CDR3: CASSKNSLATNEKLFF. The DNA for the CDR3 is TGTGCCAGCAGCAAAAACAGCCTTGCAACTAATGAAAAACTGTTTTTT.

The rearrangement links TRBV18 to TRBJ2-3, with D perhaps matching TRBD1 or TRBD2 (6 bases each). This CDR3 spans 14 amino acids. CDR1 and CDR2 from the germline V gene are KGHSH and LQKENI. V gave up 2 bases and J gave up 5 bases, with 11 bases separating them. This CDR3 is CASSPRGAIDTQYF. Written as DNA, the CDR3 is TGTGCCAGCTCACCAAGGGGGGCAATAGATACGCAGTATTTT. The variable domain in full, completed from reference TRBV18 and TRBJ2-3, reads NAGVMQNPRHLVRRRGQEARLRCSPMKGHSHVYWYRQLPEEGLKFMVYLQKENIIDESGMPKERFSAEFPKEGPSILRIQQVVRGDSAAYFCASSPRGAIDTQYFGPGTRLTVL.

The chain combines TRBV28 with TRBJ2-1; D may be TRBD1 or TRBD2 (5 bases each). The V and J ends lost 7 bases and 0 bases respectively, with 13 bases between them. The germline gives CDR1 MDHEN, CDR2 SYDVKM. CDR3 length: 15 amino acids. The CDR3 DNA reads as TGTGCCAGCATCATTGGGGGAAACTCCTACAATGAGCAGTTCTTC. Translated, it gives CASIIGGNSYNEQFF.

The chain joins TRBV12-3 or TRBV12-4 to TRBJ1-6; D is unclear. V was clipped by 0 bases and J by 7 bases, with 1 base between them. This CDR3 is 12 amino acids long. CDR3 coding DNA: TGTGCCAGCAGTTTAGCAAATTCACCCCTCCACTTT. Translating gives CASSLANSPLHF.

The chain links TRBV6-2 or TRBV6-3 to TRBJ2-3, with D possibly being TRBD2 (5 bases). Germline V gene lookup returns CDR1 MNHEY and CDR2 SVGEGT. Trimming took 2 bases from V and 0 from J, leaving 9 bases between them. The CDR3 runs 15 residues. The CDR3 spells CASSYEERSTDTQYF. DNA of the CDR3: TGTGCCAGCAGTTACGAGGAGCGGAGCACAGATACGCAGTATTTT.

This chain links TRBV6-6 with TRBJ2-7, with D possibly TRBD2 on 6 matching bases. Deletions cut 2 bases from V and 0 bases from J, with 11 bases between. This CDR3 is built from 15 residues. Germline V gene data show CDR1 as MNHNY and CDR2 as SVGAGI (reference sequence). The chain's CDR3 is CASSYGGVSSYEQYF. Written as DNA, the CDR3 is TGTGCCAGCAGTTACGGCGGGGTGAGCTCCTACGAGCAGTACTTC.

The V gene is TRBV3-1 (or the pseudogene TRBV3-2), the J gene TRBJ1-4, with TRBD1 as a possible D gene (5 bases). Germline CDR1 LGHDT, CDR2 YNNKEL (reference sequence). V was pared by 5 bases and J by 5 bases, with 15 bases between. There are 15 residues in the CDR3. This chain's CDR3 is CASSDAGGGNEKLFF. For the CDR3, the DNA is TGTGCCAGCAGCGACGCGGGGGGAGGGAATGAAAAACTGTTTTTT.

V and J are TRBV25-1 and TRBJ1-2, with D maybe TRBD1 (6 bases). The CDR3 covers 13 residues. The germline V gene encodes CDR1 MGHDK and CDR2 SYGVNS. V was shortened by 5 bases and J by 3 bases, with 10 bases between the two germline ends. CDR3 in amino acids: CASSSQGHYGYTF. The CDR3 DNA follows: TGTGCCAGCAGTTCCCAGGGGCACTATGGCTACACCTTC.

This rearrangement joins TRBV2 to TRBJ2-2, with 11 bases matching TRBD1. This CDR3 contains 15 residues. The V gene end was trimmed by 7 bases and the J gene end by 3 bases; junction bases not matched to a gene: 4. Germline lookup yields CDR1 SNHLY and CDR2 FYNNEI. CDR3 sequence (DNA): TGTGCCAGCAAAAGGACAGGGGGCGACACCGGGGAGCTGTTTTTT. This sequence encodes CASKRTGGDTGELFF.

This clone appeared a single time. The chain couples TRBV7-2 to TRBJ1-1, with a weak D call TRBD1 (6 bases). V was trimmed by 5 bases and J by 1 base, leaving 8 bases between them. The CDR3 totals 13 residues. Germline V CDR1 and CDR2: SGHTA, FQGNSA. The CDR3 is CASSKDRNTEAFF. In nucleotides, the CDR3 is TGTGCCAGCAGCAAGGACAGGAACACTGAAGCTTTCTTT.

The chain has TRBV5-1 and TRBJ2-4; D perhaps matches TRBD1 (5 bases). Germline loops: CDR1 SGHRS, CDR2 YFSETQ. The CDR3 contains 15 residues. V lost 2 bases and J 6 bases, leaving 15 bases between the germline ends. The CDR3 nucleotides read TGCGCCAGCAGCTTAGAATCAGGGTCGAGAAACATTCAGTACTTC. Translated: CASSLESGSRNIQYF.

The gene calls are TRBV7-9 and TRBJ1-6; D not certain. The CDR3 totals 15 residues. Germline V gene lookup returns CDR1 SEHNR and CDR2 FQNEAQ (reference sequence). V was clipped by 1 base and J by 7 bases, with 11 bases between them. CDR3 residues: CASSLVARENSPLHF. The CDR3 DNA follows: TGTGCCAGCAGCTTAGTCGCGAGAGAAAATTCACCCCTCCACTTT.

The CDR3 spells CASGDGSPPYEQYF. The CDR3 coding sequence is TGTGCTAGTGGGGACGGGAGTCCTCCCTACGAGCAGTACTTC. The chain has TRBV12-5 and TRBJ2-7, with a possible D match to TRBD2 (6 bases). Germline assignment: CDR1 LGHNT and CDR2 FRNRAP. The V gene lost 6 bases and the J gene lost 2 bases, with 14 bases spanning the gap. This CDR3 is built from 14 residues.

The chain joins TRBV29-1 to TRBJ1-4, with D possibly matching TRBD1 (5 bases). V gave up 4 bases and J gave up 3 bases, with 21 bases separating them. The CDR3 has 17 residues. Germline V lookup: CDR1 SQVTM, CDR2 ANQGSEA. CDR3 loop: CSVGGRDEAGANEKLFF. The CDR3 nucleotides read TGCAGCGTTGGAGGCAGGGACGAGGCTGGCGCTAATGAAAAACTGTTTTTT.

Turning to this clone: Other DNA variants within this sample encode the same CDR3. V usage is TRBV5-1 and J usage is TRBJ1-1, with 9 bases lining up with TRBD1. CDR3 size: 14 residues. V lost 4 bases to trimming and J lost 2 bases; unmatched junction nucleotides: 3. CDR1 and CDR2 (germline): SGHRS, YFSETQ. The CDR3 bases are TGCGCCAGCAGCCCGGGACAGGGAAACACTGAAGCTTTCTTT. As protein: CASSPGQGNTEAFF.